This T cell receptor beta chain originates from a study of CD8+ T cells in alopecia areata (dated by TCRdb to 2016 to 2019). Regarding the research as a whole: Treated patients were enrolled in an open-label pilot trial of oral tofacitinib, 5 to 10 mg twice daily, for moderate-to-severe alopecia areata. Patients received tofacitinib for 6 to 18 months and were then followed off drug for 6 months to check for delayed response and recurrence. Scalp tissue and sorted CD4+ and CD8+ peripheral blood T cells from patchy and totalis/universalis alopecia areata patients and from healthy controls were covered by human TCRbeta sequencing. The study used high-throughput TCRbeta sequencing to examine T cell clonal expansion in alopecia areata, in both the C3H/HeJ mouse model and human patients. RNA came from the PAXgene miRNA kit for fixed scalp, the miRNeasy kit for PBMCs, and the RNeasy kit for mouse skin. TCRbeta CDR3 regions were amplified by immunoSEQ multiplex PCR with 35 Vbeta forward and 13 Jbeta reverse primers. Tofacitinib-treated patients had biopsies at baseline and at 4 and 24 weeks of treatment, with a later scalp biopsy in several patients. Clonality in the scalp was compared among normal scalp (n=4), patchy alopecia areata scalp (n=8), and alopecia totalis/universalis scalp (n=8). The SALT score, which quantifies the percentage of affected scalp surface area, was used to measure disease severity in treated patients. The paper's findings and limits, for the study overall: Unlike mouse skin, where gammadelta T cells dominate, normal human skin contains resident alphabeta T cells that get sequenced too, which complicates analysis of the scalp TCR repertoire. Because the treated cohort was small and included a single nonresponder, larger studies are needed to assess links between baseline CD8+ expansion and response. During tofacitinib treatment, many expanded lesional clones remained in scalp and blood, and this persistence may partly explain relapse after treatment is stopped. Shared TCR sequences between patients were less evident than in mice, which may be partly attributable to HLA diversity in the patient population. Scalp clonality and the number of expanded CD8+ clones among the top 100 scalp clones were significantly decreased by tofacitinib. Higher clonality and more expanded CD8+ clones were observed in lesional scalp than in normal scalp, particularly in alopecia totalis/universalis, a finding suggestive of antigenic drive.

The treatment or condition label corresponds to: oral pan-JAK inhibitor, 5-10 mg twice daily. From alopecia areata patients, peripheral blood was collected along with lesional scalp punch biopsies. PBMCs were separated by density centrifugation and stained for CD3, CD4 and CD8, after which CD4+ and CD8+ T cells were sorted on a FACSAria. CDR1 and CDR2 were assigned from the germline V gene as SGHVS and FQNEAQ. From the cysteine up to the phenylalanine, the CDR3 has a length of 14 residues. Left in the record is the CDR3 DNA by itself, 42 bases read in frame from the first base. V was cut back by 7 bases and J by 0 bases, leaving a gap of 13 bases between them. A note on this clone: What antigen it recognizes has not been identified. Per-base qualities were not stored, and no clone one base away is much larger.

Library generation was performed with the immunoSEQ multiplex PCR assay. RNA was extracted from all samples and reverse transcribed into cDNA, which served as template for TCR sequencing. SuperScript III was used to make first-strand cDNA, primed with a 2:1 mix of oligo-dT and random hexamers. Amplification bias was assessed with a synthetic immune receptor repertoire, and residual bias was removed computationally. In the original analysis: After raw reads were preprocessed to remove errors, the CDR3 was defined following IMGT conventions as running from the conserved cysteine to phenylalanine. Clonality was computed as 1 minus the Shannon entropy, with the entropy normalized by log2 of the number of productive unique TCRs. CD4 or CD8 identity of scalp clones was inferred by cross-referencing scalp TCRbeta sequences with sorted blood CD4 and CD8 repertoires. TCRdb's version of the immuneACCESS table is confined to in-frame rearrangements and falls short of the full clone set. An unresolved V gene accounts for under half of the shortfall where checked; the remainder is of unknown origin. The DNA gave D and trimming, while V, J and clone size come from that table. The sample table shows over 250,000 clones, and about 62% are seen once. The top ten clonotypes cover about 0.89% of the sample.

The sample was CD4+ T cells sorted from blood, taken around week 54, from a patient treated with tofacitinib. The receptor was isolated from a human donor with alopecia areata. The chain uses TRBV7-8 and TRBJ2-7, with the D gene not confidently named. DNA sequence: TGTGCCAGCACCCTCGGCCCCAGCTCCTACGAGCAGTACTTC. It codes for CASTLGPSSYEQYF.